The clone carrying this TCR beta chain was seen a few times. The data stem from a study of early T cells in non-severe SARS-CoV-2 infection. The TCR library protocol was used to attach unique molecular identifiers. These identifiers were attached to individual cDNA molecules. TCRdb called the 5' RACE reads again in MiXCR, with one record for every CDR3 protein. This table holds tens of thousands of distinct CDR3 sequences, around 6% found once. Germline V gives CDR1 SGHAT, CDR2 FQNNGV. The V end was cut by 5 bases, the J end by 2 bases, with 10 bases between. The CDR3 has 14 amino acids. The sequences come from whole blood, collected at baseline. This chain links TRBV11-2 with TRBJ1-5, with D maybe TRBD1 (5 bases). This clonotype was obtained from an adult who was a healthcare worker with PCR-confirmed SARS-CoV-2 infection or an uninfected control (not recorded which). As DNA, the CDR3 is TGTGCCAGCAGCGAACGGGGGGGCAATCAGCCCCAGCATTTT. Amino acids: CASSERGGNQPQHF.